The entry that follows covers one TCR beta chain sequence. This entry belongs to a study of blood T cell repertoires in COVID-19. Study context: Acute and convalescent COVID-19 samples came from the United States, Italy and Spain. Sample material is recorded as cDNA or gDNA derived from T cells, B-cell-depleted T cells, or PBMCs.

V lost 2 bases and J lost 3, with 13 bases in between. CDR3 length equals 15 residues. In germline, CDR1 is LNHNV, CDR2 YYDKDF (reference sequence). The data were produced by immunoSEQ multiplex PCR, yet TCRdb's version contains in-frame clones alone and is incomplete. The sample lists approximately 44,000 clones; 80% to 90% were seen once. Sequencing used peripheral blood. The clonotype was recovered from a man in his 60s with active COVID-19. V and J are TRBV15 and TRBJ1-1, with TRBD1 as a possible D gene (5 bases). In nucleotides, the CDR3 is TGTGCCACCAGCAGATCCGGGAGGGGTGACACTGAAGCTTTCTTT. Its protein product is CATSRSGRGDTEAFF.